The 29 T cell receptor beta chains in this list originate from one sample, sequenced in a study of human T cells and chemical hapten exposure. Noted time point: pre-sensitization, week 0. Treatment described: therapeutic diphenylcyclopropenone sensitization with weekly scalp DPC. From the RACE reads, TCRdb called clonotypes with MiXCR, one entry per CDR3 protein. The repertoire holds 350,000 to 400,000 distinct CDR3 sequences, with approximately 5.1% as singletons. Sequencing was performed on whole blood, taken in connection with sensitization to the hapten diphenylcyclopropenone (DPC). These TCRs come from a woman between 45 and 65 years old with alopecia areata. Some clones in this sample may be carry-over from other donors' samples.

The chain is built from TRBV29-1 and TRBJ1-1; D not certain. Trimming pared 3 bases from V and 5 bases from J, leaving 4 bases between. The length of the CDR3 is 10 residues. Germline V gene data show CDR1 as SQVTM and CDR2 as ANQGSEA. CDR3 sequence reads: CSVEFTEAFF. In DNA form, the CDR3 reads TGCAGCGTTGAGTTTACTGAAGCTTTCTTT.

In this sample, this clonotype turned up a few times. This sequence joins TRBV2 and TRBJ1-2; D unclear. Germline V gene lookup returns CDR1 SNHLY and CDR2 FYNNEI. The CDR3 consists of 12 residues. CDR3 amino acids: CAGRSLLYGYTF. The DNA for the CDR3 is TGTGCTGGCCGCTCTCTCTTATATGGCTACACCTTC.

The chain combines TRBV30 with TRBJ1-1, with D maybe TRBD1 (5 bases). This CDR3 is built from 13 residues. Looked up from germline, CDR1 is GTSNPN and CDR2 is SVGIG (reference sequence). Trimming removed 5 bases from V and 4 bases from J, with 14 bases in between. CDR3 loop: CAWSREGTTEAFF. The CDR3, as DNA: TGTGCCTGGTCCCGGGAGGGGACCACTGAAGCTTTCTTT.

The chain carries TRBV11-3 and TRBJ2-5; D unresolved. V was clipped by 5 bases and J by 5 bases, with 12 bases between them. Germline V gene sequence: CDR1 SGHNT, CDR2 YENEEA. The CDR3 consists of 13 residues. CDR3: CASSQSSQETQYF. CDR3 in DNA: TGTGCCAGCAGCCAATCCAGCCAGGAGACCCAGTACTTC.

The table lists this clonotype with many counts. One end of the junction does not line up with germline, which may come from a read error. This sequence joins TRBV5-1 and TRBJ1-1; D is undetermined. This CDR3 comprises 12 residues. Germline lookup yields CDR1 SGHRS and CDR2 YFSETQ. The CDR3 DNA reads as TGTGCCAGCAGCTTGGGCCACACTGAAGCTTTCTTT. Encoded protein: CASSLGHTEAFF.

In this sample, this clonotype turned up many times. V is TRBV29-1 and J is TRBJ2-1, with 12 bases fitting TRBD2. This CDR3 spans 15 amino acids. V lost 5 bases, J lost 9 bases, and 11 bases stayed unmatched. Germline V gene lookup returns CDR1 SQVTM and CDR2 ANQGSEA. The CDR3 DNA reads as TGCAGCGTTCCGAGAGAGACTAGCGGGAGTGGTGAGCAGTTCTTC. Its protein is CSVPRETSGSGEQFF.

In this sample, this clonotype turned up many times. The rearrangement joins TRBV25-1 to TRBJ2-6; no firm D call. V dropped 7 bases and J dropped 0 bases, with 7 bases sitting between them. CDR1 is MGHDK and CDR2 is SYGVNS in the germline V gene. The CDR3 runs 14 residues. The CDR3 DNA sequence: TGTGCCAGCAAACTGAGCTCTGGGGCCAACGTCCTGACTTTC. This gives the protein CASKLSSGANVLTF.

At least ten counts were recorded for this clonotype. The V gene is TRBV5-8, the J gene TRBJ2-7, with D perhaps TRBD2 (5 bases). The V and J ends lost 2 bases and 5 bases respectively, with 11 bases between them. Germline CDR1 reads SGHTS; CDR2 reads YDEGEE. CDR3 length equals 13 residues. CDR3 nucleotides: TGTGCCAGCAGCTTACAGCCCGGGGACGAGCAGTACTTC. It encodes CASSLQPGDEQYF.

This clonotype was detected ten times or more. V and J are TRBV12-3 or TRBV12-4 and TRBJ2-5; D is undetermined. This CDR3 has 15 amino acids. V lost 5 bases and J lost 2, with 15 bases in between. The CDR3 region is CASSPWLTLQETQYF. CDR3 sequence (DNA): TGTGCCAGCAGTCCCTGGCTAACGCTTCAAGAGACCCAGTACTTC.

The chain combines TRBV25-1 with TRBJ2-7, with TRBD1 identical over 7 bases. V was clipped by 7 bases and J by 5 bases; unmatched bases: 14. The germline V gene encodes CDR1 MGHDK and CDR2 SYGVNS. CDR3 length: 15 residues. CDR3 residues: CASNAPWQGVNEQYF. The CDR3 region has the DNA TGTGCCAGCAATGCCCCGTGGCAGGGGGTAAACGAGCAGTACTTC.

This clonotype was found many times. The gene calls are TRBV12-5 and TRBJ2-7, with unresolved D. Trimming cost V 5 bases and J 4 bases, with 6 bases left between them. CDR1 is LGHNT, CDR2 FRNRAP, per germline. The CDR3 loop spans 11 amino acids. The CDR3 region is CASGQVYEQYF. The CDR3 DNA reads as TGTGCTAGTGGTCAGGTTTACGAGCAGTACTTC.

This clonotype was counted at least ten times. The chain combines TRBV13 with TRBJ2-3; D might be TRBD1 or TRBD2, each matching 5 bases. This CDR3 spans 15 amino acids. Germline-derived CDR1 and CDR2 are PRHDT and FYEKMQ (reference sequence). Trimming cost V 5 bases and J 4 bases, with 16 bases left between them. The CDR3, as DNA: TGTGCCAGCAGCCCCAGGACTGGGACGGCAGATACGCAGTATTTT. Translating gives CASSPRTGTADTQYF.

CDR3 bases: TGTGCCAGTACCGGGGAGACAGGGTCGGACTATGGCTACACCTTC. It specifies CASTGETGSDYGYTF. V and J are TRBV19 and TRBJ1-2; 7 nucleotides match TRBD1. The CDR3 totals 15 residues. From germline, CDR1 is LNHDA and CDR2 SQIVND (reference sequence). The junction had 11 bases not matched to a gene; V was cut back by 7 bases and J by 3 bases.

This chain links TRBV5-5 with TRBJ2-1; no clear D. V was cut by 1 base and J by 9 bases, with 8 bases left in between. The germline V gene encodes CDR1 SGHKS and CDR2 YYEKEE (reference sequence). The CDR3 has 12 amino acids. The CDR3 is CASSLTTGEQFF. CDR3 DNA sequence: TGTGCCAGCAGCTTGACAACGGGTGAGCAGTTCTTC.

This clonotype was detected a few times. The J gene is TRBJ2-6, the V gene TRBV30, with no clear D. CDR1 is GTSNPN and CDR2 is SVGIG in the germline V gene (reference sequence). Deletions cut 5 bases from V and 0 bases from J, with 11 bases between. The CDR3 consists of 15 residues. DNA for the CDR3: TGTGCCTGGGGCCCCCAACCCTCTGGGGCCAACGTCCTGACTTTC. Its translation: CAWGPQPSGANVLTF.

CDR3 residues: CASSIEGLANQPQHF. CDR3 nucleotide sequence: TGTGCCAGTAGTATAGAGGGGCTGGCCAATCAGCCCCAGCATTTT. V gene TRBV19 combines with J gene TRBJ1-5, with a possible D match to TRBD1 (5 bases). The V gene lost 0 bases and the J gene lost 3 bases, with 9 bases spanning the gap. CDR3 length equals 15 residues. Germline CDR1 LNHDA, CDR2 SQIVND (reference sequence).

This clonotype occurred a few times. The V and J genes are TRBV5-1 and TRBJ1-1, with D unclear. Trimming cost V 0 bases and J 5 bases, with 11 bases left between them. Germline V gene data show CDR1 as SGHRS and CDR2 as YFSETQ. The CDR3 is made up of 14 amino acids. CDR3 sequence reads: CASSLEGFGTEAFF. CDR3 DNA: TGCGCCAGCAGCTTGGAGGGTTTTGGGACTGAAGCTTTCTTT.

This clonotype was counted at least ten times. The chain uses TRBV5-1 and TRBJ1-1; no clear D gene. Germline lookup yields CDR1 SGHRS and CDR2 YFSETQ. Trimming took off 3 bases at V and 1 base at J, with 10 bases between the two ends. The CDR3 runs to 14 residues. In DNA form, the CDR3 reads TGCGCCAGCAGCTCTGATAGCGGGAACACTGAAGCTTTCTTT. Translated: CASSSDSGNTEAFF.

The chain links TRBV19 to TRBJ2-1; 9 positions agree with TRBD1. The V gene's germline CDR1 is LNHDA and CDR2 SQIVND (reference sequence). The CDR3 runs to 15 residues. The ends lost 3 bases at V and 6 bases at J; junction bases unmatched: 6. The CDR3 loop reads CASSISMTGGNEQFF. CDR3 nucleotide sequence: TGTGCCAGTAGTATCTCTATGACAGGGGGCAATGAGCAGTTCTTC.

This clonotype has at least ten counts. The V and J genes are TRBV9 and TRBJ1-2; D may be TRBD1 (6 bases). There are 12 residues in the CDR3. Per the germline V gene, CDR1 is SGDLS and CDR2 is YYNGEE. With 4 bases removed from V and 7 bases from J, the gap between germline ends came to 11 bases. The CDR3 spells CASSSLGGGYTF. CDR3 nucleotides: TGTGCCAGCAGCTCGCTAGGGGGTGGCTACACCTTC.

This clonotype was counted ten times or more. This chain links TRBV28 with TRBJ2-7; TRBD2 matches 10 bases. The CDR3 totals 15 residues. The germline gives CDR1 MDHEN, CDR2 SYDVKM. The V segment lost 6 bases and the J segment 3 bases; nucleotides outside the gene matches: 8. The CDR3 DNA follows: TGTGCCAGCAGCTCGGAAGGACTAGCGGTCTACGAGCAGTACTTC. It specifies CASSSEGLAVYEQYF.

This clonotype occurred a few times. This chain joins TRBV30 and TRBJ1-2, with 7 positions matching TRBD1. The CDR3 has 13 amino acids. Germline values: CDR1 GTSNPN, CDR2 SVGIG (reference sequence). The junction had 3 bases not matched to a gene; V was cut back by 3 bases and J by 2 bases. Written as DNA, the CDR3 is TGTGCCTGGAGGGCAGGGGGGAACTATGGCTACACCTTC. The encoded protein is CAWRAGGNYGYTF. The whole variable domain, filled in from reference TRBV30 and TRBJ1-2, reads SQTIHQWPATLVQPVGSPLSLECTVEGTSNPNLYWYRQAAGRGLQLLFYSVGIGQISSEVPQNLSASRPQDRQFILSSKKLLLSDSGFYLCAWRAGGNYGYTFGSGTRLTVV.

This clonotype was seen many times. The gene calls are TRBV9 and TRBJ1-1, with D perhaps matching TRBD1 (6 bases). Germline V gene lookup returns CDR1 SGDLS and CDR2 YYNGEE. This CDR3 region has 14 residues. The V gene lost 0 bases and the J gene lost 3 bases, with 9 bases spanning the gap. CDR3 in DNA: TGTGCCAGCAGCGTAGCGGGGGCTGACACTGAAGCTTTCTTT. It encodes CASSVAGADTEAFF.

The chain links TRBV29-1 to TRBJ1-1, with no clear D. The germline gives CDR1 SQVTM, CDR2 ANQGSEA. The CDR3 sequence is 12 residues long. The germline V and J ends were trimmed by 5 bases and 4 bases, with 11 bases remaining between them. As DNA, the CDR3 is TGCAGCGTTCTCGGTCGGCGCACTGAAGCTTTCTTT. This translates into CSVLGRRTEAFF.

This clonotype was observed many times. J is TRBJ2-1 and V is TRBV24-1, with 9 bases identical to TRBD1. CDR3 length: 15 amino acids. Germline V gene sequence: CDR1 KGHDR, CDR2 SFDVKD. With 4 bases clipped from V and 1 base from J, the junction kept 1 base outside the gene matches. The CDR3 bases are TGTGCCACCAGTGAGACAGGGGGTTCCTACAATGAGCAGTTCTTC. Translating it yields CATSETGGSYNEQFF.

This clonotype was counted at least ten times. The chain has TRBV6-5 and TRBJ2-1; 12 nucleotides line up with TRBD2. This CDR3 has 13 amino acids. The junction had 2 bases not matched to a gene; V was cut back by 5 bases and J by 9 bases. Germline V gene lookup returns CDR1 MNHEY and CDR2 SVGAGI. The CDR3 region has the DNA TGTGCCAGCAGTAGGACTAGCGGGATTGAGCAGTTCTTC. This codes for CASSRTSGIEQFF.

This clonotype was seen many times. The chain employs TRBV24-1 and TRBJ2-2; no definite D call. CDR1 is KGHDR, CDR2 SFDVKD, per germline. The CDR3 consists of 15 residues. The V end lost 5 bases, the J end lost 0 bases, and 9 bases lay between the germline ends. The DNA for the CDR3 is TGTGCCACCAGTGTAGGTCTAGCGAACACCGGGGAGCTGTTTTTT. This gives the protein CATSVGLANTGELFF.

This clonotype showed up many times. This rearrangement joins TRBV5-1 to TRBJ2-5; a possible D gene is TRBD2 (6 bases). Germline V lookup: CDR1 SGHRS, CDR2 YFSETQ. Trimming removed 5 bases at V and 2 bases at J, with 10 bases between. The CDR3 has 13 amino acids. CDR3 loop: CASRGAGQETQYF. In DNA, the CDR3 is TGCGCCAGCAGAGGAGCGGGTCAAGAGACCCAGTACTTC.

The sample holds a few counts of this clonotype. CDR3: CASIPTPGQGAYEQYF. CDR3 nucleotides: TGTGCCAGCATTCCTACGCCGGGACAGGGTGCGTACGAGCAGTACTTC. The chain recombines TRBV6-1 with TRBJ2-7; 9 bases agree with TRBD1. Germline CDR1 and CDR2: MNHNS and SASEGT. Trimming cost V 7 bases and J 4 bases; bases outside gene matches: 14. This CDR3 has 16 amino acids.